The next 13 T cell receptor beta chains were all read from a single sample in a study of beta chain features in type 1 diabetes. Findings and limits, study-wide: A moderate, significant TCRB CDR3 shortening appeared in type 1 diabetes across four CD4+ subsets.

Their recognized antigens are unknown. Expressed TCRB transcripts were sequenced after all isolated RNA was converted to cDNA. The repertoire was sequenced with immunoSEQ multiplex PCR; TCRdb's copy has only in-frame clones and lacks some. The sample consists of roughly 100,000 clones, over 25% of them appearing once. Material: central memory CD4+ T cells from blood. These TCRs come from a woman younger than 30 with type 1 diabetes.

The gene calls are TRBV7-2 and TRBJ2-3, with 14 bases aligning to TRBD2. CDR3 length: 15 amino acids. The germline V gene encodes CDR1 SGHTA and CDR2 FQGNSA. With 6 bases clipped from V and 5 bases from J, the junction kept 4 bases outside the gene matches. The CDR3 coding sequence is TGTGCCAGCAGTTGGACTAGCGGGGGGAGAGATACGCAGTATTTT. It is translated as CASSWTSGGRDTQYF.

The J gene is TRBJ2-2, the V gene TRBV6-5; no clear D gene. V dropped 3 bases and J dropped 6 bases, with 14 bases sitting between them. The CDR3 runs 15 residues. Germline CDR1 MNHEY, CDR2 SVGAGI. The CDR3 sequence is CASSYRSVAAGELFF. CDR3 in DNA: TGTGCCAGCAGTTATCGGTCTGTGGCGGCCGGGGAGCTGTTTTTT.

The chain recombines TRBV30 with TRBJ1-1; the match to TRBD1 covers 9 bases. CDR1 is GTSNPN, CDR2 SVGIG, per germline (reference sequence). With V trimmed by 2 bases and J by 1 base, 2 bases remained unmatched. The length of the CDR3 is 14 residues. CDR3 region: CAWSRDRANTEAFF. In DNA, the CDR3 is TGTGCCTGGAGTCGGGACAGGGCGAACACTGAAGCTTTCTTT.

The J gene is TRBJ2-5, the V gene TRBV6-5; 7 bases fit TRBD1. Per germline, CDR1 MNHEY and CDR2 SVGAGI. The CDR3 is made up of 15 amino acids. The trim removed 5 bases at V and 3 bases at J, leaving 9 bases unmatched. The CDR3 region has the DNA TGTGCCAGCAGTCCTGACAGGGTGGGGGAAGAGACCCAGTACTTC. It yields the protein CASSPDRVGEETQYF.

The chain's CDR3 is CASRRTAHSNQPQHF. The CDR3 DNA reads as TGTGCCAGCAGGCGGACAGCACATAGCAATCAGCCCCAGCATTTT. This chain links TRBV2 with TRBJ1-5, with D possibly matching TRBD1 (6 bases). There are 15 residues in the CDR3. V was shortened by 6 bases and J by 0 bases, with 12 bases between the two germline ends. CDR1 is SNHLY, CDR2 FYNNEI, per germline.

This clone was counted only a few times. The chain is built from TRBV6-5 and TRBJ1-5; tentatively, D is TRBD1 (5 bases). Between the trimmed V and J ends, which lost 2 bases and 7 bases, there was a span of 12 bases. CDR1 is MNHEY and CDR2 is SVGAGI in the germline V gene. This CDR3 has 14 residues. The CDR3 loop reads CASSYKFGGQPQHF. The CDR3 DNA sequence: TGTGCCAGCAGTTACAAGTTCGGGGGGCAGCCCCAGCATTTT.

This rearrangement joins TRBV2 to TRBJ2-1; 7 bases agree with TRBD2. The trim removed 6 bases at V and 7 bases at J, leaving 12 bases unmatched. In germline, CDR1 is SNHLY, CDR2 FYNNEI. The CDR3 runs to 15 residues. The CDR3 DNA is TGTGCCAGCAGCGCGTGGGGGGGAGGCCTAAATGAGCAGTTCTTC. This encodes CASSAWGGGLNEQFF.

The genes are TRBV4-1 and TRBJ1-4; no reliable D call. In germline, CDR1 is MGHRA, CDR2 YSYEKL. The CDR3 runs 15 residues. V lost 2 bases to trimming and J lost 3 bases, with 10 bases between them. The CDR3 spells CASSQNYGANEKLFF. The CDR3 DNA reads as TGCGCCAGCAGCCAAAATTATGGAGCTAATGAAAAACTGTTTTTT.

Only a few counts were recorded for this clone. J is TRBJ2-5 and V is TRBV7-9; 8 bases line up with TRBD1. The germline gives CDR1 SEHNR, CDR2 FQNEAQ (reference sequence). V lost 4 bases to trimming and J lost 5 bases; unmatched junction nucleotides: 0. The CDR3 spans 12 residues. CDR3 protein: CASSYRGETQYF. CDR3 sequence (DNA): TGTGCCAGCAGCTACAGGGGGGAGACCCAGTACTTC.

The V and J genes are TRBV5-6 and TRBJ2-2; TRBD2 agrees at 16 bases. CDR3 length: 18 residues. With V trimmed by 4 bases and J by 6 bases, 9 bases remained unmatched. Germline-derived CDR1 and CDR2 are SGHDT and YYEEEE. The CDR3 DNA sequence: TGTGCCAGCAGCCCGGGACTAGCGGGAGGGCCTGGCGCCGGGGAGCTGTTTTTT. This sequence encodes CASSPGLAGGPGAGELFF.

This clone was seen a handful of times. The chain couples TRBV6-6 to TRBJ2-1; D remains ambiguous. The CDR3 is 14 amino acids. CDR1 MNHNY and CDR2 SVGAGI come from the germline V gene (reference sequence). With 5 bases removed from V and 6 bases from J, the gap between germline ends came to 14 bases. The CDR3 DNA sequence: TGTGCCAGCAGTCGAACTCTATCTGGCAATGAGCAGTTCTTC. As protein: CASSRTLSGNEQFF.

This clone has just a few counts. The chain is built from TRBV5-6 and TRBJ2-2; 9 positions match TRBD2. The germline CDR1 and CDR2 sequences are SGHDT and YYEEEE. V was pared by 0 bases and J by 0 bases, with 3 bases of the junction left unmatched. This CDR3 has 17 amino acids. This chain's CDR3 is CASSLVTSGTNTGELFF. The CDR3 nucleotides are TGTGCCAGCAGCTTGGTGACTAGCGGAACGAACACCGGGGAGCTGTTTTTT.

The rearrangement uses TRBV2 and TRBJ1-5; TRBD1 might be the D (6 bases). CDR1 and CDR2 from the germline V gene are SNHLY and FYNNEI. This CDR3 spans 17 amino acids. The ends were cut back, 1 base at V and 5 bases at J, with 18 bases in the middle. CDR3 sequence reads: CASSEGGRGHTYQPQHF. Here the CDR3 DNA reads TGTGCCAGCAGTGAAGGGGGTAGGGGACATACTTATCAGCCCCAGCATTTT.